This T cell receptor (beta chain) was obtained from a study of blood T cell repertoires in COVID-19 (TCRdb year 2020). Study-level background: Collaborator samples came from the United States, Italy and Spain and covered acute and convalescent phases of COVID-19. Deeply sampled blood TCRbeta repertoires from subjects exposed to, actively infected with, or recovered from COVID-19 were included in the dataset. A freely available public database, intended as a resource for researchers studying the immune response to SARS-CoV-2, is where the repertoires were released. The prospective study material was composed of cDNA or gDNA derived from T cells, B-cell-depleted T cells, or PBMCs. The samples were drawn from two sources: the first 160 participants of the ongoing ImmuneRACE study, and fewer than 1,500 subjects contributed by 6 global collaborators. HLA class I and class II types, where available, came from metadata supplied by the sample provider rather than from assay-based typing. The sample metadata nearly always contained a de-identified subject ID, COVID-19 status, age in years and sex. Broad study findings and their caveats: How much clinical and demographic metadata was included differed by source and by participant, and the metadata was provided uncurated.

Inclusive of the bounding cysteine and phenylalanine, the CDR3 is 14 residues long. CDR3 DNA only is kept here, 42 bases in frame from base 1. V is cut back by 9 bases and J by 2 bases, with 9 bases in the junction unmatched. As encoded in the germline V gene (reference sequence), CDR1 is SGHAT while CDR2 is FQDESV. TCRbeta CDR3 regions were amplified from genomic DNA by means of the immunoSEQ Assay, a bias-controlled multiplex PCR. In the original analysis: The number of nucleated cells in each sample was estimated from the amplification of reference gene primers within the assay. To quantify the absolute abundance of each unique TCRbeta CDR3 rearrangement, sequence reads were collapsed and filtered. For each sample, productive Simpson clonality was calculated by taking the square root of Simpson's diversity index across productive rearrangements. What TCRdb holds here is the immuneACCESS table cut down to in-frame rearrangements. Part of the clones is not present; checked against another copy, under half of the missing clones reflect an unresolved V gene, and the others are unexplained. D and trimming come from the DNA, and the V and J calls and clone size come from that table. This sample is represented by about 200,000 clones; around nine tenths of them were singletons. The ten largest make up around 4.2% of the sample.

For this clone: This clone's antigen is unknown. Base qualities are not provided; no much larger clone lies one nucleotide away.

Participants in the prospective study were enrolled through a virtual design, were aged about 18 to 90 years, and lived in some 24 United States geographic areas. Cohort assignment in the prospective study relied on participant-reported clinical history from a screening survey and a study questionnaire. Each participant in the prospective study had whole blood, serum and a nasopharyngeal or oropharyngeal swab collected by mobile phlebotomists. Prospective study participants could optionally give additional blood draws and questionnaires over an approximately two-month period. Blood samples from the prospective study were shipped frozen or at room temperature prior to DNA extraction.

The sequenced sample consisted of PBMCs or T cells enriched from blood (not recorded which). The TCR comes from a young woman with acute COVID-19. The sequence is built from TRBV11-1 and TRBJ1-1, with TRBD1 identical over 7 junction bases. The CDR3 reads CASLPGTVNTEAFF. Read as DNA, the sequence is TGTGCCAGTCTTCCCGGGACAGTTAACACTGAAGCTTTCTTT.